Below, 21 T cell receptor beta chains from the same sample are listed, as sequenced in a study of blood T cell repertoires in COVID-19. The assay was immunoSEQ multiplex PCR, and TCRdb's table has in-frame clones only and misses some. The table includes fewer than 200,000 clones, around 74% detected once. The sequenced sample consisted of peripheral blood. The source is a woman older than 75 with acute or convalescent COVID-19.

The J gene is TRBJ2-1, the V gene TRBV12-3 or TRBV12-4; D call uncertain. V gave up 5 bases and J gave up 10 bases, with 9 bases separating them. This CDR3 region has 11 residues. The CDR3 sequence is CASSRVLEQFF. CDR3 in DNA: TGTGCCAGCAGTCGGGTGTTGGAGCAGTTCTTC.

V and J are TRBV6-1 and TRBJ1-5; 8 bases match TRBD1. Germline CDR1 is MNHNS and CDR2 is SASEGT. The length of the CDR3 is 15 residues. V was pared by 3 bases and J by 5 bases, with 6 bases of the junction left unmatched. CDR3 bases: TGTGCCAGCAGTGAGACAGGGGCCCACCATCAGCCCCAGCATTTT. Translated, it gives CASSETGAHHQPQHF.

This chain joins TRBV7-2 and TRBJ1-1; D call uncertain. Germline assignment: CDR1 SGHTA and CDR2 FQGNSA. Deletions cut 3 bases from V and 0 bases from J, with 2 bases between. The CDR3 loop spans 12 amino acids. The CDR3: CASSFMNTEAFF. The CDR3 DNA is TGTGCCAGCAGCTTCATGAACACTGAAGCTTTCTTT.

This rearrangement joins TRBV18 to TRBJ1-2; TRBD1 aligns across 10 bases. Germline CDR1 and CDR2: KGHSH and LQKENI. J gave up 2 bases and V 3 bases, and 15 bases lay outside the gene matches. The CDR3 length is 19 residues. The CDR3 loop reads CASSPNLRDRGLINYGYTF. Written as DNA, the CDR3 is TGTGCCAGCTCACCTAACCTACGGGACAGGGGACTGATAAACTATGGCTACACCTTC. Using reference TRBV18 and TRBJ1-2 for the parts outside the CDR3, the full variable domain is NAGVMQNPRHLVRRRGQEARLRCSPMKGHSHVYWYRQLPEEGLKFMVYLQKENIIDESGMPKERFSAEFPKEGPSILRIQQVVRGDSAAYFCASSPNLRDRGLINYGYTFGSGTRLTVV.

The chain carries TRBV5-1 and TRBJ2-3; D perhaps matches TRBD1 (6 bases). Germline V lookup: CDR1 SGHRS, CDR2 YFSETQ. V was clipped by 4 bases and J by 4 bases, with 25 bases between them. The length of the CDR3 is 18 residues. CDR3 amino acids: CASSPNPAPLTGSDTQYF. CDR3 nucleotides: TGCGCCAGCAGCCCAAATCCGGCCCCGCTCACAGGGTCAGATACGCAGTATTTT. The full variable domain, its missing parts supplied by reference TRBV5-1 and TRBJ2-3, is KAGVTQTPRYLIKTRGQQVTLSCSPISGHRSVSWYQQTPGQGLQFLFEYFSETQRNKGNFPGRFSGRQFSNSRSEMNVSTLELGDSALYLCASSPNPAPLTGSDTQYFGPGTRLTVL.

The chain couples TRBV7-2 to TRBJ1-5; 8 nucleotides align to TRBD1. Germline-derived CDR1 and CDR2 are SGHTA and FQGNSA. With 5 bases clipped from V and 1 base from J, the junction kept 4 bases outside the gene matches. The CDR3 is 15 amino acids. The chain's CDR3 is CASSPGTGSNQPQHF. CDR3 DNA sequence: TGTGCCAGCAGCCCCGGGACAGGAAGCAATCAGCCCCAGCATTTT. Variable domain in full (rest from reference TRBV7-2 and TRBJ1-5): GAGVSQSPSNKVTEKGKDVELRCDPISGHTALYWYRQSLGQGLEFLIYFQGNSAPDKSGLPSDRFSAERTGGSVSTLTIQRTQQEDSAVYLCASSPGTGSNQPQHFGDGTRLSIL.

CDR3 nucleotide sequence: TGTGCCAGCAGTTACGGGGGCGGTCGTGAAAAACTGTTTTTT. This codes for CASSYGGGREKLFF. This chain links TRBV6-5 with TRBJ1-4, with D perhaps TRBD1 (6 bases). V gave up 2 bases and J gave up 7 bases, with 11 bases separating them. The CDR3 consists of 14 residues. Germline V gene sequence: CDR1 MNHEY, CDR2 SVGAGI.

The rearrangement links TRBV6-4 to TRBJ1-2; weak D call: TRBD1 (5 bases). The germline V gene encodes CDR1 MRHNA and CDR2 SNTAGT. The CDR3 length is 14 residues. V was trimmed by 2 bases and J by 8 bases, leaving 15 bases between them. The CDR3 bases are TGTGCCAGCAGTGACCAACCGGGGGTTCAGGGCTACACCTTC. Translated: CASSDQPGVQGYTF.

V is TRBV28 and J is TRBJ1-2; the D gene is possibly TRBD1 (5 bases). Germline lookup yields CDR1 MDHEN and CDR2 SYDVKM. The CDR3 totals 17 residues. The germline V and J ends were trimmed by 5 bases and 5 bases, with 24 bases remaining between them. Here the CDR3 reads CASSHRGAPLSLYGYTF. As DNA, the CDR3 is TGTGCCAGCAGTCACCGCGGGGCGCCCCTTTCCCTTTATGGCTACACCTTC.

The chain couples TRBV29-1 to TRBJ1-1; TRBD1 is a possible D gene (6 bases). The CDR3 is 13 residues long. Germline CDR1 SQVTM, CDR2 ANQGSEA. V was shortened by 7 bases and J by 4 bases, with 16 bases between the two germline ends. The CDR3 bases are TGCAGCGCGATCCAGAAGGGGGTCACTGAAGCTTTCTTT. Translating gives CSAIQKGVTEAFF. The variable domain in full, completed from reference TRBV29-1 and TRBJ1-1, reads SAVISQKPSRDICQRGTSLTIQCQVDSQVTMMFWYRQQPGQSLTLIATANQGSEATYESGFVIDKFPISRPNLTFSTLTVSNMSPEDSSIYLCSAIQKGVTEAFFGQGTRLTVV.

The rearrangement uses TRBV7-8 and TRBJ1-4; maybe TRBD1 (5 bases). Between the trimmed V and J ends, which lost 1 base and 7 bases, there was a span of 19 bases. From germline, CDR1 is SGHVS and CDR2 FQNEAQ. The CDR3 runs to 17 residues. CDR3 DNA: TGTGCCAGCAGCTTAGGGACGGATTGGGTCGGGGGTGAAAAACTGTTTTTT. This gives the protein CASSLGTDWVGGEKLFF.

This rearrangement joins TRBV7-9 to TRBJ2-6; TRBD1 aligns across 9 bases. With V trimmed by 4 bases and J by 0 bases, 7 bases remained unmatched. The length of the CDR3 is 18 residues. The germline V gene has CDR1 SEHNR and CDR2 FQNEAQ (reference sequence). CDR3 protein: CASSSPGQGPSGANVLTF. DNA for the CDR3: TGTGCCAGCAGCTCACCGGGACAGGGACCCTCTGGGGCCAACGTCCTGACTTTC.

CDR3 coding DNA: TGCGCCAGCAGCACCTCTAGCGGGAGCTCCTACAATGAGCAGTTCTTC. It encodes CASSTSSGSSYNEQFF. The gene calls are TRBV5-1 and TRBJ2-1; 10 nucleotides align to TRBD2. Germline loops: CDR1 SGHRS, CDR2 YFSETQ. Germline trimming cut 4 bases from V and 0 bases from J; bases unmatched to any gene: 4. This CDR3 has 16 residues.

Ten or more counts support this clone. V usage is TRBV30 and J usage is TRBJ1-2, with D possibly being TRBD1 (6 bases). Germline lookup yields CDR1 GTSNPN and CDR2 SVGIG (reference sequence). The CDR3 totals 12 residues. The germline V and J ends were trimmed by 5 bases and 8 bases, with 15 bases remaining between them. CDR3 region: CAWDRQRAGYTF. The CDR3 DNA reads TGTGCCTGGGACAGGCAGAGAGCGGGCTACACCTTC. Drawing the rest from reference TRBV30 and TRBJ1-2, the complete variable domain is SQTIHQWPATLVQPVGSPLSLECTVEGTSNPNLYWYRQAAGRGLQLLFYSVGIGQISSEVPQNLSASRPQDRQFILSSKKLLLSDSGFYLCAWDRQRAGYTFGSGTRLTVV.

This chain connects TRBV7-3 to TRBJ2-2; D is possibly TRBD1 (6 bases). The germline gives CDR1 SGHTA, CDR2 FQGTGA. V lost 4 bases and J 6 bases, leaving 12 bases between the germline ends. The CDR3 is made up of 14 amino acids. The CDR3 spells CASSSQGIAGELFF. The CDR3 DNA reads TGTGCCAGCAGCTCTCAGGGGATAGCCGGGGAGCTGTTTTTT. Complete variable domain (other parts from reference TRBV7-3 and TRBJ2-2): GAGVSQTPSNKVTEKGKYVELRCDPISGHTALYWYRQSLGQGPEFLIYFQGTGAADDSGLPNDRFFAVRPEGSVSTLKIQRTERGDSAVYLCASSSQGIAGELFFGEGSRLTVL.

This chain joins TRBV5-1 and TRBJ1-5; weak D call: TRBD1 (6 bases). The germline V gene encodes CDR1 SGHRS and CDR2 YFSETQ. With 6 bases removed from V and 4 bases from J, the gap between germline ends came to 17 bases. The CDR3 spans 15 residues. CDR3 bases: TGCGCCAGCAATGAGGGGGGGGCTGGTAATCAGCCCCAGCATTTT. It specifies CASNEGGAGNQPQHF.

The chain is built from TRBV6-1 and TRBJ2-3; 8 nucleotides align to TRBD1. Germline V lookup: CDR1 MNHNS, CDR2 SASEGT. This CDR3 comprises 17 residues. Losses at the gene ends were 2 bases for V and 0 bases for J; bases not matched to a gene: 7. The CDR3 bases are TGTGCCAGCAGTGAAAACAGGGGGTTAGTTAGCACAGATACGCAGTATTTT. Protein: CASSENRGLVSTDTQYF.

This CDR3 reads CASSQLAGGWNEQFF. DNA for the CDR3: TGTGCCAGCAGCCAACTAGCGGGAGGTTGGAATGAGCAGTTCTTC. The V and J genes are TRBV3-1 (or the pseudogene TRBV3-2) and TRBJ2-1; 11 nucleotides agree with TRBD2. Germline V CDR1 and CDR2: LGHDT, YNNKEL (reference sequence). Losses at the gene ends were 2 bases for V and 7 bases for J; bases not matched to a gene: 4. The CDR3 extends over 15 amino acids.

V gene TRBV19 combines with J gene TRBJ2-5, with 8 bases aligning to TRBD2. The CDR3 sequence is 13 residues long. Per the germline V gene, CDR1 is LNHDA and CDR2 is SQIVND (reference sequence). V lost 8 bases, J lost 5 bases, and 7 bases stayed unmatched. CDR3 sequence: CASGSGTFETQYF. DNA for the CDR3: TGTGCCAGTGGTAGCGGGACTTTCGAGACCCAGTACTTC.

This clone showed up just a few times. V is TRBV18 and J is TRBJ1-6; TRBD1 matches at 7 bases. The CDR3 is 15 amino acids. The junction had 10 bases not matched to a gene; V was cut back by 5 bases and J by 9 bases. The germline gives CDR1 KGHSH, CDR2 LQKENI. This CDR3 is CASSDRDRATSPLHF. The DNA for the CDR3 is TGTGCCAGCTCAGACCGGGACAGAGCAACTTCACCCCTCCACTTT. Looking up the rest from reference TRBV18 and TRBJ1-6 gives the full variable domain: NAGVMQNPRHLVRRRGQEARLRCSPMKGHSHVYWYRQLPEEGLKFMVYLQKENIIDESGMPKERFSAEFPKEGPSILRIQQVVRGDSAAYFCASSDRDRATSPLHFGNGTRLTVT.

The V and J genes are TRBV6-1 and TRBJ1-6; possibly TRBD1 for D (5 bases). This CDR3 has 16 residues. Per the germline V gene, CDR1 is MNHNS and CDR2 is SASEGT. Trimming took off 2 bases at V and 2 bases at J, with 10 bases between the two ends. The CDR3 DNA sequence: TGTGCCAGCAGTGAATGGGCGGACACCTATAATTCACCCCTCCACTTT. Translated: CASSEWADTYNSPLHF.